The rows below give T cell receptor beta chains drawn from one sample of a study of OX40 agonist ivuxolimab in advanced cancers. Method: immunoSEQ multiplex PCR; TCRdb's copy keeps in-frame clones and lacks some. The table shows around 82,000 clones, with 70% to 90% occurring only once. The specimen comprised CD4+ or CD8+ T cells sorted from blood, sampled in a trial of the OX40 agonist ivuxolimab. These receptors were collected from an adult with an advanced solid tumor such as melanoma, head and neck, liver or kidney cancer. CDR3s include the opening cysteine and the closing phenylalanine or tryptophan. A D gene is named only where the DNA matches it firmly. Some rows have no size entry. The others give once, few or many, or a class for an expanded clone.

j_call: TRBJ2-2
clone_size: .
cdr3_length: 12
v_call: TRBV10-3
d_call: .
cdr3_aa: CAIKGGAGELFF
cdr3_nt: TGTGCCATCAAAGGAGGGGCCGGGGAGCTGTTTTTT

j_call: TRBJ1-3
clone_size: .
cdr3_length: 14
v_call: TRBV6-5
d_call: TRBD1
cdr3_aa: CASSLTGAGNTIYF
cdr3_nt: TGTGCCAGCAGTTTGACAGGGGCCGGAAACACCATATATTTT

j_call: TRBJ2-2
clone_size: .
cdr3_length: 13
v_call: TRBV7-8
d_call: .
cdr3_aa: CAQRARNTGELFF
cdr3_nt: TGTGCTCAGAGGGCCCGGAACACCGGGGAGCTGTTTTTT

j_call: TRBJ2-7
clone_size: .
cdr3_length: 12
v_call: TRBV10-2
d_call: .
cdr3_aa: CASSQGDYEQYF
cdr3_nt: TGCGCCAGCAGCCAGGGAGACTACGAGCAGTACTTC

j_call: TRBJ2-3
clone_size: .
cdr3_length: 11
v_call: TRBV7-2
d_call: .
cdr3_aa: CASSSRDTQYF
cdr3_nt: TGTGCCAGCAGCTCTAGGGATACGCAGTATTTT

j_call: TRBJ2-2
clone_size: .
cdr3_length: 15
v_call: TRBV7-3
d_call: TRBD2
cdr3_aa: CASSRSGDNTGELFF
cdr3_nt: TGTGCCAGCAGCCGTAGCGGGGACAACACCGGGGAGCTGTTTTTT

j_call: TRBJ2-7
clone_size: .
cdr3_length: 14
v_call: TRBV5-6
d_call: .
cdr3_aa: CASSLGGQPYEQYF
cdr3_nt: TGTGCCAGCAGCTTGGGGGGACAACCCTACGAGCAGTACTTC

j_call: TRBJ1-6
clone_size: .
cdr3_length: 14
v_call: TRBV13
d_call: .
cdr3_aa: CASSLGLGNSPLHF
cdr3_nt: TGTGCCAGCAGCTTAGGATTGGGGAATTCACCCCTCCACTTT

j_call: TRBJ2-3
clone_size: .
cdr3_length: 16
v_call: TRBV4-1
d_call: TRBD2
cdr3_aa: CASSQGTSGIFRPQYF
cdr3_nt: TGCGCCAGCAGCCAGGGGACTAGCGGGATATTCCGTCCGCAGTATTTT

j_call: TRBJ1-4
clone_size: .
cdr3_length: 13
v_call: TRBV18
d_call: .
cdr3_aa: CATSGTLNEKLFF
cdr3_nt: TGTGCCACCTCTGGCACTCTTAATGAAAAACTGTTTTTT

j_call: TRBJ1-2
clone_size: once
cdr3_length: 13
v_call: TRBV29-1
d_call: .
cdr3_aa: CSVERVSNYGYTF
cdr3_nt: TGCAGCGTTGAGAGAGTATCTAACTATGGCTACACCTTC

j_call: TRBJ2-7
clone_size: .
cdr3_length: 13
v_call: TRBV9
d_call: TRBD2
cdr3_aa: CASSAGGSYEQYF
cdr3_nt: TGTGCCAGCAGCGCTGGCGGGAGCTACGAGCAGTACTTC

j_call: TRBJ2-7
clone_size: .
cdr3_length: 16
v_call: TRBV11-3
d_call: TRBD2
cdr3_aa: CASSSGTSGGYYEQYF
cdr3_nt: TGTGCCAGCAGCTCTGGGACTAGCGGGGGGTACTACGAGCAGTACTTC

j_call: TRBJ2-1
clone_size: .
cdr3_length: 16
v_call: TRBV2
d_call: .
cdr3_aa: CASRGTFFSLRDEQFF
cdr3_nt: TGTGCCAGCAGGGGGACTTTCTTCTCCCTCCGCGATGAGCAGTTCTTC

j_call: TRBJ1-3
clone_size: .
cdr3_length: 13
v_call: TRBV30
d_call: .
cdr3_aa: CAWSGASGNTIYF
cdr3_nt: TGTGCCTGGTCAGGGGCCTCTGGAAACACCATATATTTT

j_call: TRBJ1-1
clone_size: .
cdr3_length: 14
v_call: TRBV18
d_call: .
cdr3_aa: CASAIRQADTEAFF
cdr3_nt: TGTGCCAGCGCTATTCGACAGGCGGACACTGAAGCTTTCTTT

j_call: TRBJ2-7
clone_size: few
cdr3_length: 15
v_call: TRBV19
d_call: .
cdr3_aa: CASSILLGDSYEQYF
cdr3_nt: TGTGCCAGTAGTATTCTTCTAGGGGACTCCTACGAGCAGTACTTC

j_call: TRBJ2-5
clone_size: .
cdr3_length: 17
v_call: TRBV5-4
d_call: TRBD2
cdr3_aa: CASSLYPLAESQETQYF
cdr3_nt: TGTGCCAGCAGCTTGTATCCCCTAGCGGAGTCCCAAGAGACCCAGTACTTC

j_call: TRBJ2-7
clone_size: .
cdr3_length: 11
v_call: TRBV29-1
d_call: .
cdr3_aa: CSAQGPVEQYF
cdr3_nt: TGCAGCGCCCAAGGCCCGGTGGAGCAGTACTTC

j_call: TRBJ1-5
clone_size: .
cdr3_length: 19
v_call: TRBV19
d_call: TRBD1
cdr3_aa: CASSIRGRGPRGSNQPQHF
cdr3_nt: TGTGCCAGTAGTATCAGGGGCAGGGGGCCACGAGGTAGCAATCAGCCCCAGCATTTT

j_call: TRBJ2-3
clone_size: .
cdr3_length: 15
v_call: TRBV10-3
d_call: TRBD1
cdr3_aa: CAISGGQGLTDTQYF
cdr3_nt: TGTGCCATCAGTGGGGGACAGGGGCTCACAGATACGCAGTATTTT

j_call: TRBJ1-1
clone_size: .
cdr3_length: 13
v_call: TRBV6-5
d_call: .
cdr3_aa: CASSYPGNTEAFF
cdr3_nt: TGTGCCAGCAGTTACCCGGGTAACACTGAAGCTTTCTTT

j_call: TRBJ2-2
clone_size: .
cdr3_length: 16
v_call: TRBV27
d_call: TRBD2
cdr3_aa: CASSSQLAENTGELFF
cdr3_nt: TGTGCCAGCAGCAGTCAACTAGCGGAGAACACCGGGGAGCTGTTTTTT

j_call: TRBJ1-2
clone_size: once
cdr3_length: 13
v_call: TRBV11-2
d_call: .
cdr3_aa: CASSLGATGDYTF
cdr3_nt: TGTGCCAGCAGCTTAGGCGCCACTGGGGACTACACCTTC

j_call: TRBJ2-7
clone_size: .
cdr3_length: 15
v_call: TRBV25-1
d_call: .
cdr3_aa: CASRSQTGSPYEQYF
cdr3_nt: TGTGCCAGCAGATCCCAGACAGGATCCCCCTACGAGCAGTACTTC

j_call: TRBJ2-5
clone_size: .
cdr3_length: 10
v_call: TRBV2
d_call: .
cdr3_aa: CASRGETQYF
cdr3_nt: TGTGCCAGCAGGGGAGAGACCCAGTACTTC

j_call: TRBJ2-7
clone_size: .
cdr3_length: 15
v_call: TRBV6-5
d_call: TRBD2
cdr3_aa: CASTQKASGRAEQYF
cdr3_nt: TGTGCCAGCACCCAAAAGGCTAGCGGGAGGGCTGAGCAGTACTTC

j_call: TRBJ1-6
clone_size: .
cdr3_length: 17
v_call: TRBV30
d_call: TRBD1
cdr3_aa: CAWGPGQGSSYNSPLHF
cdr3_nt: TGTGCCTGGGGACCGGGACAGGGAAGCTCCTATAATTCACCCCTCCACTTT

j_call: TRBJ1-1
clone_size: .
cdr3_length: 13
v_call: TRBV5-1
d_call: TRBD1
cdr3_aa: CASSWGQGPSPFF
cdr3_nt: TGCGCCAGCAGCTGGGGACAGGGTCCCAGTCCTTTCTTT

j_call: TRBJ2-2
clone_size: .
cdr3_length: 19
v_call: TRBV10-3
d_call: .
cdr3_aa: CAISESRLGGAANTGELFF
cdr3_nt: TGTGCCATCAGTGAGTCGAGGCTAGGGGGGGCCGCGAACACCGGGGAGCTGTTTTTT

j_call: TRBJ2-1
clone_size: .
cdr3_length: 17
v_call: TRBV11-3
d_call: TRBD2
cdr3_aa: CASSKPPSGTPHNEQFF
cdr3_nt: TGTGCCAGCAGCAAACCCCCTAGCGGGACCCCACACAATGAGCAGTTCTTC

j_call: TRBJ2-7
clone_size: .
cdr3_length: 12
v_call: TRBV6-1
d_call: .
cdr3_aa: CASSAPSAEQYF
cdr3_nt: TGTGCCAGCAGTGCCCCATCAGCCGAGCAGTACTTC

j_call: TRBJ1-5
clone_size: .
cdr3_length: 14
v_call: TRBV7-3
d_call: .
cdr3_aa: CASSPGESNQPQHF
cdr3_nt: TGTGCCAGCAGTCCCGGGGAGAGCAATCAGCCCCAGCATTTT

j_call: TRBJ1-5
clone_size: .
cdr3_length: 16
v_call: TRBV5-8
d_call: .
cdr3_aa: CASSLPGLGTDQPQHF
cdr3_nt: TGTGCCAGCAGCTTACCGGGACTTGGGACCGATCAGCCCCAGCATTTT

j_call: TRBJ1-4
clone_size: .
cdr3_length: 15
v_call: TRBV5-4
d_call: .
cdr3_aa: CASSMRTGRDEKLFF
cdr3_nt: TGTGCCAGCAGCATGAGGACGGGGAGGGATGAAAAACTGTTTTTT

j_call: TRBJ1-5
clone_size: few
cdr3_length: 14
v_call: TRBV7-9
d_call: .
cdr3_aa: CASSRDGSNQPQHF
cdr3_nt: TGTGCCAGCAGCCGGGACGGGAGCAATCAGCCCCAGCATTTT

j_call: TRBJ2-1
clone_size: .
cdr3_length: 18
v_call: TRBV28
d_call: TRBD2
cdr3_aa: CASSFHPYSGRAPDEQFF
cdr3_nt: TGTGCCAGCAGTTTTCACCCCTATAGCGGGAGGGCCCCGGATGAGCAGTTCTTC

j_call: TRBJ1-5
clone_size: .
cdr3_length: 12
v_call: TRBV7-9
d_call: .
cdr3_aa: CASGQGGQPQHF
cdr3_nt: TGTGCCAGCGGGCAGGGTGGACAGCCCCAGCATTTT

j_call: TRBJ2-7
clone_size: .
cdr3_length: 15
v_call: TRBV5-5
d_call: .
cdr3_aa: CASSLEAKGSYEQYF
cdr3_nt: TGTGCCAGCAGCTTGGAGGCGAAGGGTAGCTACGAGCAGTACTTC

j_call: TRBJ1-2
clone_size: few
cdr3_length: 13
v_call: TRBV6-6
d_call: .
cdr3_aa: CASSYSRDYGYTF
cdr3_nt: TGTGCCAGCAGTTACTCGAGAGACTATGGCTACACCTTC

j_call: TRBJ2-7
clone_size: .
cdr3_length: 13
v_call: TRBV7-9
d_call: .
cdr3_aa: CASSLATSYEQYF
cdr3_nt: TGTGCCAGCAGCTTAGCCACTTCCTACGAGCAGTACTTC

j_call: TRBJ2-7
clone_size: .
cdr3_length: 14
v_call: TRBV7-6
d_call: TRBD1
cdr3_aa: CASSYDRGLNEQYF
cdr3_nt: TGTGCCAGCAGCTACGACAGGGGGCTCAACGAGCAGTACTTC

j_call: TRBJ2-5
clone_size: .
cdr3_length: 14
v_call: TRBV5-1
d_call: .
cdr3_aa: CASSFGTHQETQYF
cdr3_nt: TGCGCCAGCAGCTTCGGGACACACCAAGAGACCCAGTACTTC

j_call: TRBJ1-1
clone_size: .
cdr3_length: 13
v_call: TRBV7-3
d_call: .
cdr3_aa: CASSLNAGTEAFF
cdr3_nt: TGTGCCAGCAGCTTAAATGCCGGCACTGAAGCTTTCTTT

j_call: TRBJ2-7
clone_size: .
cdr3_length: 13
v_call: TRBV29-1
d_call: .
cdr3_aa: CSVCFGFRGEQYF
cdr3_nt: TGCAGCGTTTGTTTCGGGTTTCGAGGAGAGCAGTACTTC

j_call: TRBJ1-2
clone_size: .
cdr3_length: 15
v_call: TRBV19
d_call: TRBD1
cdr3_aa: CASRRKQGAPYGYTF
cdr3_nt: TGTGCCAGTAGAAGGAAGCAGGGGGCGCCCTATGGCTACACCTTC

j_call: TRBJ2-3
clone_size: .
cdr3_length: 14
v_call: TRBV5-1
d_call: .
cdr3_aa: CASSGQGVGDTQYF
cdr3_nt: TGCGCCAGCAGCGGGCAGGGTGTAGGAGATACGCAGTATTTT

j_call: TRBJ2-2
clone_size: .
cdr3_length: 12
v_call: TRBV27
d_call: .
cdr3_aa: CASSFEAGELFF
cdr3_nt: TGTGCCAGCAGTTTTGAGGCCGGGGAGCTGTTTTTT

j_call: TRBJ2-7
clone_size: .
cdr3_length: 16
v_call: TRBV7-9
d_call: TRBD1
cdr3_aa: CASARRGQGLAHEQYF
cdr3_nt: TGTGCCAGCGCCCGCCGGGGACAGGGACTCGCCCACGAGCAGTACTTC

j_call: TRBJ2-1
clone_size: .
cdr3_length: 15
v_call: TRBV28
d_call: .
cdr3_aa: CASKGGGTAYNEQFF
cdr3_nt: TGTGCCAGCAAGGGCGGCGGAACCGCCTACAATGAGCAGTTCTTC

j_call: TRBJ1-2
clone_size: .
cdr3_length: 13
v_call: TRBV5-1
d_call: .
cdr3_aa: CASRPPGGYGYTF
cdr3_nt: TGCGCCAGCAGACCACCCGGGGGATATGGCTACACCTTC

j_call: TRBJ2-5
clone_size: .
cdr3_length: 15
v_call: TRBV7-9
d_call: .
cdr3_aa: CASSFNSRTDSEQYF
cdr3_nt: TGTGCCAGCAGCTTCAACTCGCGGACGGACAGTGAGCAGTACTTC

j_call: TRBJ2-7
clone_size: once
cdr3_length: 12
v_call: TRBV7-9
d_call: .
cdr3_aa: CASSSSFYEQYF
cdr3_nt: TGTGCCAGCAGCTCCAGCTTTTACGAGCAGTACTTC

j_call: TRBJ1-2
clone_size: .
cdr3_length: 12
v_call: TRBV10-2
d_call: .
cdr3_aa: CASSDLDAGYTF
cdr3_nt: TGCGCCAGCAGTGATTTGGACGCTGGCTACACCTTC

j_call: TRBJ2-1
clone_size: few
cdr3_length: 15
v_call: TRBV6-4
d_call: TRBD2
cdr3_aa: CASSEREGPYNEQFF
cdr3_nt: TGTGCCAGCAGTGAGCGGGAGGGCCCCTACAATGAGCAGTTCTTC

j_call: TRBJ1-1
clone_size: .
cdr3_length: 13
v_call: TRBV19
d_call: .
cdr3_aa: CASSEWSNTEAFF
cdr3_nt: TGTGCCAGTAGTGAGTGGTCGAACACTGAAGCTTTCTTT

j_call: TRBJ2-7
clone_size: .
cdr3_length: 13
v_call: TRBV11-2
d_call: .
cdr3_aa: CASSLGVWGEQYF
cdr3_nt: TGTGCCAGCAGCTTAGGAGTCTGGGGTGAGCAGTACTTC

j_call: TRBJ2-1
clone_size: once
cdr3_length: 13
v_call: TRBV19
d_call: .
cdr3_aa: CASSITGGYEQFF
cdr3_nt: TGTGCCAGTAGTATTACGGGTGGTTATGAGCAGTTCTTC

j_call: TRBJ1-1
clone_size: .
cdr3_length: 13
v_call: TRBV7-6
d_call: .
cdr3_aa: CASRSGGQTEAFF
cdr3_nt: TGTGCCAGCAGATCCGGAGGGCAGACTGAAGCTTTCTTT